The clone carrying this T cell receptor beta chain was found once. Its antigen is unknown. This record belongs to a study of T cell responses to AZD1222 COVID-19 vaccine. Trimming removed 5 bases from V and 7 bases from J, with 12 bases in between. Germline V gives CDR1 MNHEY, CDR2 SMNVEV (reference sequence). The CDR3 is 13 amino acids. Sequencing was performed with immunoSEQ multiplex PCR; in TCRdb, only in-frame clones are kept and a portion is missing. The data hold 130,000 to 150,000 clones, with 80% to 95% observed a single time. Study-level points and caveats: Per reports, nearly half of all spike-specific TCRs target regions that are unmutated in variants.

This specimen was peripheral blood, taken on day 0 of AZD1222 vaccination. The chain is built from TRBV27 and TRBJ2-1; no reliable D call. The TCR originated in an adult in good health. The CDR3 region is CASSLGLLNEQFF. CDR3 DNA sequence: TGTGCCAGCAGTCTCGGGCTATTAAATGAGCAGTTCTTC.